This T cell receptor beta chain came from a study of cytomegalovirus exposure and HLA in healthy donors. In this sample, this clone turned up once. The antigen is unknown. Measured with immunoSEQ multiplex PCR; TCRdb has only the in-frame clones, and not every one. This sample carries roughly 70,000 clones, about 95% of them seen once, and the ten largest clones take around 3.2%. CDR3 length: 14 amino acids. Germline V gene lookup returns CDR1 SGHKS and CDR2 YYEKEE (reference sequence). Deletions cut 3 bases from V and 1 base from J, with 10 bases between. Broader study findings: Altogether, some 170 TCR beta chains were recorded as cytomegalovirus-associated.

Input material: PBMCs. This sequence was found in a man aged 18 to 30 in good health and CMV-seronegative. This chain connects TRBV5-5 to TRBJ2-5, with D unresolved. The chain's CDR3 is CASSSTMGQETQYF. The CDR3 DNA reads TGTGCCAGCAGCTCGACAATGGGCCAAGAGACCCAGTACTTC.